This is a list of T cell receptor beta chains from one sample in a study of human T cells and chemical hapten exposure. Each CDR3 protein is one row after TCRdb ran MiXCR on the RACE reads. The profile covers approximately 49,000 distinct CDR3 sequences, with less than 10% appearing a single time and roughly 4.4% taken by the ten largest. The sample consisted of whole blood, taken in connection with sensitization to the hapten diphenylcyclopropenone (DPC). Receptors originate from a woman in her 50s with alopecia areata. Some clones in this sample may be carry-over from other donors' samples. CDR3s include the opening cysteine and the closing phenylalanine or tryptophan. D genes are given only for firm matches. Rows may omit the clone size; those that give it use once, few, many or a size class.

>NA|TRBJ2-1|TRBV6-6|many
CASSLDGLVGEQFF
TGTGCCAGCAGTTTGGACGGGTTGGTCGGTGAGCAGTTCTTC
>NA|TRBJ2-7|TRBV28|many
CASSPGQHYEQYF
TGTGCCAGCAGCCCGGGGCAGCACTACGAGCAGTACTTC
>NA|TRBJ2-7|TRBV6-6|many
CASSPAQGFAYEQYF
TGTGCCAGCAGCCCTGCACAGGGATTTGCCTACGAGCAGTACTTC
>NA|TRBJ2-7|TRBV28|few
CASATLDRAYEQYF
TGTGCCAGCGCAACCCTGGACAGAGCCTACGAGCAGTACTTC
>NA|TRBJ2-7|TRBV7-8|NA
CASSLYGGTREQYF
TGTGCCAGCAGCTTATACGGTGGGACCAGGGAGCAGTACTTC
>NA|TRBJ2-5|TRBV6-6|many
CASSYGGAETQYF
TGTGCCAGCAGTTATGGGGGGGCAGAGACCCAGTACTTC
>NA|TRBJ2-1|TRBV10-3|few
CAISESGYEQFF
TGTGCCATCAGTGAGTCGGGCTATGAGCAGTTCTTC
>NA|TRBJ2-5|TRBV10-3|few
CAISESRGFSWETQYF
TGTGCCATCAGTGAGTCCCGCGGGTTCAGTTGGGAGACCCAGTACTTC
>NA|TRBJ2-6|TRBV12-3/TRBV12-4|few
CASRLTSGANVLTF
TGTGCCAGCAGGCTAACCTCTGGGGCCAACGTCCTGACTTTC
>NA|TRBJ2-5|TRBV30|few
CAWSSWGLQETQYF
TGTGCCTGGAGTAGTTGGGGATTACAAGAGACCCAGTACTTC
>TRBD2|TRBJ2-1|TRBV19|many
CASSIVGSQRGMSYNEQFF
TGTGCCAGTAGTATAGTGGGCTCTCAGCGGGGCATGTCCTACAATGAGCAGTTCTTC
>TRBD2|TRBJ2-5|TRBV6-5|NA
CASSWGGGTQYF
TGTGCCAGCAGTTGGGGGGGAGGGACCCAGTACTTC
>TRBD2|TRBJ2-1|TRBV3-1|many
CASSPRTSGSNEQFF
TGTGCCAGCAGCCCTAGGACTAGCGGGAGTAATGAGCAGTTCTTC
>TRBD2|TRBJ2-7|TRBV18|many
CASSPAGETHEQYF
TGTGCCAGCTCACCTGCGGGAGAGACCCACGAGCAGTACTTC
>NA|TRBJ2-1|TRBV28|NA
CASSPQYNEQFF
TGTGCCAGCAGTCCGCAATACAATGAGCAGTTCTTC
>NA|TRBJ1-1|TRBV5-8|NA
CASSLLMGAAKTEAFF
TGTGCCAGCAGCTTGCTGATGGGGGCGGCGAAGACTGAAGCTTTCTTT
>NA|TRBJ2-1|TRBV20-1|NA
CSAPSAGYYNEQFF
TGCAGTGCCCCCTCAGCAGGCTACTACAATGAGCAGTTCTTC
>NA|TRBJ2-3|TRBV4-3|many
CASGDLGTQYF
TGCGCCAGCGGAGATCTGGGTACGCAGTATTTT
>TRBD2|TRBJ2-1|TRBV5-4|NA
CASSLEYGGLHEQFF
TGTGCCAGCAGCTTGGAGTACGGGGGGTTGCATGAGCAGTTCTTC
>NA|TRBJ1-4|TRBV29-1|many
CSVAVEGSDNEKLFF
TGCAGCGTTGCCGTCGAGGGCAGTGATAATGAAAAACTGTTTTTT
>TRBD2|TRBJ2-1|TRBV29-1|many
CSVSVASGRDEQFF
TGCAGCGTTTCAGTCGCTAGCGGGAGAGATGAGCAGTTCTTC
>NA|TRBJ2-2|TRBV7-9|many
CASSPWTGNTGELFF
TGTGCCAGCAGCCCATGGACGGGAAACACCGGGGAGCTGTTTTTT
>NA|TRBJ1-1|TRBV4-3|many
CASSHQGSTEAFF
TGCGCCAGCAGCCATCAGGGGTCCACTGAAGCTTTCTTT
>TRBD2|TRBJ2-4|TRBV28|few
CANQRAGGAGNIQYF
TGTGCCAACCAAAGAGCGGGAGGAGCGGGAAACATTCAGTACTTC
>NA|TRBJ2-1|TRBV7-6|many
CASSSRYRVLFYNEQFF
TGTGCCAGCAGCTCAAGATACAGGGTACTTTTTTACAATGAGCAGTTCTTC
>NA|TRBJ1-5|TRBV20-1|many
CSASTHRVGQPQHF
TGCAGTGCTTCAACTCACAGGGTTGGTCAGCCCCAGCATTTT
>NA|TRBJ2-7|TRBV7-6|many
CASSLGDGPYEQYF
TGTGCCAGCAGCTTAGGGGACGGACCCTACGAGCAGTACTTC
>NA|TRBJ2-7|TRBV29-1|NA
CSVESTASYEQYF
TGCAGCGTTGAATCCACGGCCTCCTACGAGCAGTACTTC
>TRBD2|TRBJ2-7|TRBV7-9|few
CASSSIRLAGAYEQYF
TGTGCCAGCAGCTCCATTCGACTAGCGGGAGCCTACGAGCAGTACTTC
>NA|TRBJ1-6|TRBV4-3|many
CASSQDLGSPLHF
TGCGCCAGCAGCCAAGATCTGGGGTCACCCCTCCACTTT
>NA|TRBJ1-1|TRBV20-1|many
CSARDIRTTTEAFF
TGCAGTGCTAGAGATATCCGGACAACCACTGAAGCTTTCTTT
>TRBD2|TRBJ2-1|TRBV20-1|few
CSATSGRAGYNEQFF
TGCAGTGCCACTAGCGGGAGGGCCGGTTACAATGAGCAGTTCTTC
>NA|TRBJ2-5|TRBV7-8|many
CASSWARQETQYF
TGTGCCAGCAGCTGGGCGAGACAAGAGACCCAGTACTTC
>NA|TRBJ2-3|TRBV6-4|many
CATTRGDTQYF
TGTGCCACCACCAGGGGAGATACGCAGTATTTT
>NA|TRBJ2-5|TRBV7-6|many
CASSFPGGAQETQYF
TGTGCCAGCAGCTTCCCGGGCGGAGCGCAAGAGACCCAGTACTTC
>TRBD1|TRBJ1-1|TRBV5-1|NA
CASSLGSLLDRPNTEAFF
TGCGCCAGCAGCTTGGGTAGTCTGTTGGACAGGCCGAACACTGAAGCTTTCTTT
>NA|TRBJ1-2|TRBV20-1|few
CSASPKGGRFYGYTF
TGCAGTGCTAGTCCTAAAGGGGGGCGCTTCTATGGCTACACCTTC
>NA|TRBJ2-7|TRBV6-6|many
CASSYGKTGEPYEQYF
TGTGCCAGCAGTTACGGGAAGACGGGAGAGCCGTACGAGCAGTACTTC
>NA|TRBJ1-2|TRBV5-1|NA
CASSPTGINHGYTF
TGCGCCAGCTCCCCGACGGGGATAAACCATGGCTACACCTTC
>TRBD1|TRBJ1-1|TRBV11-2|many
CASSQRRDRAGESTEAFF
TGTGCCAGCAGCCAACGCCGGGACAGGGCTGGGGAGAGTACTGAAGCTTTCTTT
>NA|TRBJ2-5|TRBV5-1|few
CASSLVPDQETQYF
TGCGCCAGCAGCTTGGTGCCGGACCAAGAGACCCAGTACTTC
>TRBD1|TRBJ1-2|TRBV20-1|many
CSASGNRGHGYGYTF
TGCAGTGCAAGCGGGAACAGGGGGCACGGCTATGGCTACACCTTC
>NA|TRBJ1-2|TRBV4-2|many
CASSQDLGTQSLYTF
TGTGCCAGCAGCCAAGATCTAGGGACCCAAAGCCTCTACACCTTC
>NA|TRBJ1-4|TRBV2|NA
CASTRQQPNEKLFF
TGTGCCAGCACCCGGCAACAGCCTAATGAAAAACTGTTTTTT
>NA|TRBJ2-7|TRBV12-3/TRBV12-4|NA
CASSKGAGQSVF
TGTGCCAGCAGTAAAGGAGCGGGACAGTCGGTCTTC
>NA|TRBJ1-1|TRBV6-5|many
CASRTATWATEAFF
TGTGCCAGCCGGACAGCCACGTGGGCCACTGAAGCTTTCTTT
>NA|TRBJ2-7|TRBV3-1|many
CASSLEGLGSYEQYF
TGTGCCAGCAGCCTCGAGGGACTTGGCTCCTACGAGCAGTACTTC
>NA|TRBJ1-4|TRBV6-6|few
CASSGWGDEKLFF
TGTGCCAGCAGTGGCTGGGGGGATGAAAAACTGTTTTTT
>TRBD2|TRBJ2-1|TRBV27|many
CASSPTSVWGGEQFF
TGTGCCAGCAGCCCGACTAGCGTTTGGGGAGGTGAGCAGTTCTTC
>TRBD1|TRBJ2-7|TRBV27|many
CASRRGTGGASYEQYF
TGTGCCAGCAGACGAGGGACAGGGGGCGCGTCCTACGAGCAGTACTTC
>NA|TRBJ1-1|TRBV4-1|many
CASSQGEAQGTEAFF
TGCGCCAGCAGCCAAGGCGAGGCCCAGGGCACTGAAGCTTTCTTT
>TRBD1|TRBJ2-7|TRBV15|many
CATSRDLGGTGGREQYF
TGTGCCACCAGCAGAGATTTAGGGGGGACAGGAGGACGCGAGCAGTACTTC
>NA|TRBJ1-6|TRBV20-1|many
CSAGRNRGNSPLHF
TGCAGTGCTGGACGTAACCGGGGTAATTCACCCCTCCACTTT
>NA|TRBJ1-2|TRBV29-1|many
CSVVSNYGYTF
TGCAGCGTTGTGAGCAACTATGGCTACACCTTC
>NA|TRBJ2-5|TRBV19|NA
CASSMVRQETQYF
TGTGCCAGTAGTATGGTCAGGCAAGAGACCCAGTACTTC
>NA|TRBJ2-1|TRBV18|few
CASSPRGGQSSGVYNEQFF
TGTGCCAGCTCACCACGGGGCGGACAGTCCTCTGGGGTCTACAATGAGCAGTTCTTC
>NA|TRBJ2-3|TRBV7-2|few
CASSVVASADTQYF
TGTGCCAGCAGCGTAGTCGCGTCGGCAGATACGCAGTATTTT
>NA|TRBJ1-6|TRBV12-3/TRBV12-4|NA
CASSLMGQSNSPLHF
TGTGCCAGCAGTTTAATGGGCCAGTCTAATTCACCCCTCCACTTT